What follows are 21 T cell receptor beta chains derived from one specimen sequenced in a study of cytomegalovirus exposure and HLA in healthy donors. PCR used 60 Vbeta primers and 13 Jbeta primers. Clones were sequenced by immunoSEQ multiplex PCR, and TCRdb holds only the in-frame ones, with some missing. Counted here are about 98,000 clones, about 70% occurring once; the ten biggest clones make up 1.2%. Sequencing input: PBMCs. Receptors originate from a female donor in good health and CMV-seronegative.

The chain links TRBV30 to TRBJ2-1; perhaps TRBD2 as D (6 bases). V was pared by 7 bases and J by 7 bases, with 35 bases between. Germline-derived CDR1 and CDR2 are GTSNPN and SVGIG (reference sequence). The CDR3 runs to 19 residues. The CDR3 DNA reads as TGTGCCTTTGCATTTCCCGGGACTCTTGGGCCCTCCGGCCAAAATGAGCAGTTCTTC. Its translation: CAFAFPGTLGPSGQNEQFF.

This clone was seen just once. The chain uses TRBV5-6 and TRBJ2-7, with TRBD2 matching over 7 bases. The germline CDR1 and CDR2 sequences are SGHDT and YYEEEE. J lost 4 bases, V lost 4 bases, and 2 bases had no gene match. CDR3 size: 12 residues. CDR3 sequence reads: CASSRGLYEQYF. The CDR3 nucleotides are TGTGCCAGCAGCCGGGGACTATACGAGCAGTACTTC.

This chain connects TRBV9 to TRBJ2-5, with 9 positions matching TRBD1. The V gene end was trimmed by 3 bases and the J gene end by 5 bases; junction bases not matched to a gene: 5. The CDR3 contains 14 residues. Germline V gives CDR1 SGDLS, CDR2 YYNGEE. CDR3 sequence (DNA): TGTGCCAGCAGCGCAACAGGGGGCGGGGAGACCCAGTACTTC. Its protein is CASSATGGGETQYF. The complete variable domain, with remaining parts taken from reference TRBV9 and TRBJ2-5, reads DSGVTQTPKHLITATGQRVTLRCSPRSGDLSVYWYQQSLDQGLQFLIQYYNGEERAKGNILERFSAQQFPDLHSELNLSSLELGDSALYFCASSATGGGETQYFGPGTRLLVL.

CDR3 sequence: CASSLGPQGVSEAFF. The CDR3 bases are TGTGCCAGCAGTTTGGGGCCCCAGGGGGTCTCTGAAGCTTTCTTT. The rearrangement links TRBV6-5 to TRBJ1-1; 7 bases are a match to TRBD1. The CDR3 has 15 amino acids. The germline V gene encodes CDR1 MNHEY and CDR2 SVGAGI. J lost 6 bases, V lost 4 bases, and 11 bases had no gene match.

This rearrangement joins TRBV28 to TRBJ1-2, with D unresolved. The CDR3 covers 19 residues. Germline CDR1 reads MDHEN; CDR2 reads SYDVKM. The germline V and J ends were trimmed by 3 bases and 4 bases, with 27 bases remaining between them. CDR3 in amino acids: CASSFGSGVRQSRSYGYTF. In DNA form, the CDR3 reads TGTGCCAGCAGTTTTGGCTCCGGGGTTCGACAATCAAGATCCTATGGCTACACCTTC.

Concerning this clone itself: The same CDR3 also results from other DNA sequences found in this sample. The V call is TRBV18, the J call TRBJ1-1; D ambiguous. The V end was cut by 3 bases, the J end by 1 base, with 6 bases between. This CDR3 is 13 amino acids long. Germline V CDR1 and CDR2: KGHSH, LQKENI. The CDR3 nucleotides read TGTGCCAGCTCACCGTCGGGGAACACTGAAGCTTTCTTT. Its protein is CASSPSGNTEAFF.

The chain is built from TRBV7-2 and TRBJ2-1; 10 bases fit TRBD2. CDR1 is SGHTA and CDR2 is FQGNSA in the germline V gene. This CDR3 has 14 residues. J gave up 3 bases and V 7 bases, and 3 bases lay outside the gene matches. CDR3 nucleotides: TGTGCCAGCAAAGGGACTAGCGACTACAATGAGCAGTTCTTC. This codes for CASKGTSDYNEQFF.

Written as DNA, the CDR3 is TGTGCCAGCAGCTTGGGGGGGGATCAGCCCCAGCATTTT. Translation: CASSLGGDQPQHF. This chain uses TRBV5-4 with TRBJ1-5, with a tentative D call TRBD1 (5 bases). Deletions cut 0 bases from V and 5 bases from J, with 6 bases between. The V gene's germline CDR1 is SGHNT and CDR2 YYREEE (reference sequence). The CDR3 extends over 13 amino acids.

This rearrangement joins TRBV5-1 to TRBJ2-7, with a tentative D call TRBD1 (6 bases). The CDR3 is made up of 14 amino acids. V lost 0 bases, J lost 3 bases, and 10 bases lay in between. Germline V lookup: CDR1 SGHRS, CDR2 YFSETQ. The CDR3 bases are TGCGCCAGCAGCTTGGACAGGGTGGGCTACGAGCAGTACTTC. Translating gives CASSLDRVGYEQYF.

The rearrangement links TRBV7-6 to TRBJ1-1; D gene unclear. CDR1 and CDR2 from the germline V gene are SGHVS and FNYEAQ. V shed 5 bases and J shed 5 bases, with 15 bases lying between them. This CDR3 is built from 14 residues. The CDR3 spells CASSPENAGTEAFF. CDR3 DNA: TGTGCCAGCAGCCCTGAAAACGCGGGAACTGAAGCTTTCTTT.

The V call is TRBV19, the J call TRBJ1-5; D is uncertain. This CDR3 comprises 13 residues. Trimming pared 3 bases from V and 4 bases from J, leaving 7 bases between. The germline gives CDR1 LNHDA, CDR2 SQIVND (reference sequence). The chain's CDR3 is CASSIGVNQPQHF. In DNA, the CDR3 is TGTGCCAGTAGTATCGGGGTGAATCAGCCCCAGCATTTT. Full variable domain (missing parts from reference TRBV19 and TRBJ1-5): DGGITQSPKYLFRKEGQNVTLSCEQNLNHDAMYWYRQDPGQGLRLIYYSQIVNDFQKGDIAEGYSVSREKKESFPLTVTSAQKNPTAFYLCASSIGVNQPQHFGDGTRLSIL.

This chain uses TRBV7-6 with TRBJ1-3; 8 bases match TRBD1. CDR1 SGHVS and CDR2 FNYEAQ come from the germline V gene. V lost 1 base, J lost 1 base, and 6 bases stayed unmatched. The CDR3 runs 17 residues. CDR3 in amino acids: CASSLDLQGESGNTIYF. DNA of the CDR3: TGTGCCAGCAGCTTAGACCTACAGGGGGAATCTGGAAACACCATATATTTT.

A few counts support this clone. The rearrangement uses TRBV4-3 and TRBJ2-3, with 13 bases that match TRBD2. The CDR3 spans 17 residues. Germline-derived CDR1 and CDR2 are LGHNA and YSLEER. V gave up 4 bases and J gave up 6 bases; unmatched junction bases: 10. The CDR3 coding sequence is TGCGCCAGCAGCCCGCGAGGACTAGCGGGGGCGGGGGATACGCAGTATTTT. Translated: CASSPRGLAGAGDTQYF.

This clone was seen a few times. CDR3 loop: CASSLLNEQYF. In DNA, the CDR3 is TGTGCCAGCAGTCTACTAAACGAGCAGTACTTC. The gene calls are TRBV2 and TRBJ2-7; D gene uncertain. Trimming left V 5 bases short and J 5 bases short, with 7 bases between. This CDR3 spans 11 amino acids. Looked up from germline, CDR1 is SNHLY and CDR2 is FYNNEI.

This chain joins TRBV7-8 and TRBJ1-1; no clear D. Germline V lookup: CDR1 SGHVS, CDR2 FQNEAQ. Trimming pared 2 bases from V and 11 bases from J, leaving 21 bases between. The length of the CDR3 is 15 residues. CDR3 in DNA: TGTGCCAGCAGCTTATCGGGGAACCTCCACTCCGGGGCTTTCTTT. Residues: CASSLSGNLHSGAFF.

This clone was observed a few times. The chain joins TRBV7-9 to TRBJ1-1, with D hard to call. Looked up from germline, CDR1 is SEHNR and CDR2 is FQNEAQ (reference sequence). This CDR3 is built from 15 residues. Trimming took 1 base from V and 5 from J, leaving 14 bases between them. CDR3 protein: CASSLESGWRTEAFF. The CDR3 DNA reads TGTGCCAGCAGCTTAGAGTCGGGTTGGAGGACTGAAGCTTTCTTT.

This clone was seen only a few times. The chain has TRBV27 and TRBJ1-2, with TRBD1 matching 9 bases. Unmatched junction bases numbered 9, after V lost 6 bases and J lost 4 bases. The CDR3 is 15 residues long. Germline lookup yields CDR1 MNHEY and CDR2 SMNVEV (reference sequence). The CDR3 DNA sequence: TGTGCCAGCAGCCCGGGACAGGGTTTTATCTATGGCTACACCTTC. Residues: CASSPGQGFIYGYTF.

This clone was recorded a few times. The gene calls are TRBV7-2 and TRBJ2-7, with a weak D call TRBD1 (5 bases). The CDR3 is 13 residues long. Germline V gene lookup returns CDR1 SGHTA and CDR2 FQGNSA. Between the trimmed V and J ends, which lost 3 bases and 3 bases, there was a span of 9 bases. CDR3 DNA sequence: TGTGCCAGCAGCTTTCCGACAGACTACGAGCAGTACTTC. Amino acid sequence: CASSFPTDYEQYF.

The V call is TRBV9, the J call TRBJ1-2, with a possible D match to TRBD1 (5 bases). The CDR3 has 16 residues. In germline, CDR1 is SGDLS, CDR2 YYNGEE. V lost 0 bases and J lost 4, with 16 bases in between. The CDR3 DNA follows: TGTGCCAGCAGCGTAGAGTCTGGGGCAGACCTCTATGGCTACACCTTC. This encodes CASSVESGADLYGYTF.

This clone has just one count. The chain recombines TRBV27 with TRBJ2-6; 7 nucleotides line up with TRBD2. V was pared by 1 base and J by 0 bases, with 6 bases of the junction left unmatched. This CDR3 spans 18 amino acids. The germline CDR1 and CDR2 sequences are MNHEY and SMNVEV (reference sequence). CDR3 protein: CASSLFGGRASGANVLTF. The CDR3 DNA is TGTGCCAGCAGTTTATTCGGGGGGAGGGCCTCTGGGGCCAACGTCCTGACTTTC.

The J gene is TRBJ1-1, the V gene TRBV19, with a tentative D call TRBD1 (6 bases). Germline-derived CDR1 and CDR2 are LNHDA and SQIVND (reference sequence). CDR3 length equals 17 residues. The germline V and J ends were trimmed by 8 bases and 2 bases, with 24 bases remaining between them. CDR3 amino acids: CASLEGGSRGLNTEAFF. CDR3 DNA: TGTGCCAGTCTGGAGGGGGGGTCAAGGGGGTTAAACACTGAAGCTTTCTTT.